This T cell receptor (beta chain) was identified in a study of PD-1 blockade in classical Hodgkin lymphoma. Using immunoSEQ multiplex PCR, the repertoire was profiled, and TCRdb retains in-frame clones only, with some absent. The sample holds 90,000 to 120,000 clones, 80% to 90% seen once. The length of the CDR3 is 17 residues. Trimming removed 1 base from V and 2 bases from J, with 18 bases in between. Relapse was seen in all patients after autologous stem cell transplantation, and brentuximab vedotin exposure was variable. This TCR was sampled from a human donor with classical Hodgkin lymphoma. The chain combines TRBV23-1 with TRBJ2-7, with D perhaps TRBD1 (5 bases). TRBV23-1 is an open reading frame, and its role is uncertain. The material sequenced was peripheral blood mononuclear cells (PBMCs), taken before the second cycle of nivolumab. CDR3 nucleotide sequence: TGCGCCAGCAGTCAATATCTAGGACATCGACTGACCTACGAGCAGTACTTC. It encodes CASSQYLGHRLTYEQYF.